This is a list of T cell receptor beta chains from one sample in a study of graft-versus-host responses after intestinal transplantation. For these TCRs, the target antigens are not known. Repertoires were generated with immunoSEQ multiplex PCR, while TCRdb's copy carries only in-frame clones and drops some. Here the sample spans just over 85,000 clones, under 95% being singletons. The starting material was unstimulated CD8+ T cells sorted from spleen or lymph node cells, obtained before transplant. The origin of the receptors is a human donor who was the organ donor for an intestinal transplant. The CDR3 runs from the conserved cysteine through the conserved F or W. D genes are given only for firm matches. Size is omitted from some rows. Given values are once, few, many or a class for expanded clones.

J gene | D gene | V gene | clone size | CDR3 protein | CDR3 DNA
TRBJ2-7 | . | TRBV27 | . | CASSLQGPYEQYF | TGTGCCAGCAGTTTACAGGGGCCCTACGAGCAGTACTTC
TRBJ2-5 | TRBD2 | TRBV28 | . | CASELAGGQETQYF | TGTGCCAGCGAACTAGCGGGGGGACAAGAGACCCAGTACTTC
TRBJ1-2 | TRBD1 | TRBV7-9 | . | CASSRGGVGYTF | TGTGCCAGCAGCAGAGGGGGCGTCGGCTACACCTTC
TRBJ1-2 | . | TRBV5-4 | . | CASSLSGGYTF | TGTGCCAGCAGCTTAAGCGGTGGCTACACCTTC
TRBJ2-3 | TRBD1 | TRBV5-1 | once | CASSLEWDRSTDTQYF | TGCGCCAGCAGCTTGGAATGGGACAGGAGCACAGATACGCAGTATTTT
TRBJ1-4 | TRBD1 | TRBV7-9 | once | CASSSPRDRGEEKLFF | TGTGCCAGCAGCTCCCCTCGGGACAGGGGGGAAGAAAAACTGTTTTTT
TRBJ1-2 | TRBD1 | TRBV28 | . | CASSPPGQGDYGYTF | TGTGCCAGCAGTCCCCCGGGACAGGGGGACTATGGCTACACCTTC
TRBJ1-5 | . | TRBV21-1 | . | CASSKGPSDSNQPQHF | TGTGCCAGCAGCAAAGGCCCCAGCGATAGCAATCAGCCCCAGCATTTT
TRBJ2-7 | . | TRBV15 | . | CATSREVGGGGEQYF | TGTGCCACCAGCAGAGAGGTCGGAGGCGGCGGCGAGCAGTACTTC
TRBJ2-7 | TRBD2 | TRBV9 | . | CASSPGTSIVYEQYF | TGTGCCAGCAGCCCGGGGACTAGTATTGTCTACGAGCAGTACTTC
TRBJ2-7 | . | TRBV11-2 | . | CASSLASGKYEQYF | TGTGCCAGCAGCTTAGCGTCAGGGAAGTACGAGCAGTACTTC
TRBJ2-5 | TRBD2 | TRBV9 | . | CASSPGTSGGGETQYF | TGTGCCAGCAGCCCCGGAACTAGCGGGGGAGGAGAGACCCAGTACTTC
TRBJ1-5 | TRBD1 | TRBV9 | . | CASSAGTGNFFDNQPQHF | TGTGCCAGCAGCGCCGGGACAGGGAATTTCTTCGATAATCAGCCCCAGCATTTT
TRBJ2-2 | . | TRBV19 | . | CASSINAGPNTGELFF | TGTGCCAGTAGTATTAATGCGGGGCCTAACACCGGGGAGCTGTTTTTT
TRBJ2-7 | . | TRBV7-2 | . | CASSLDGRGISYEQYF | TGTGCCAGCAGCTTAGACGGACGGGGGATCTCCTACGAGCAGTACTTC